The rows below give T cell receptor beta chains drawn from one sample of a study of cytomegalovirus exposure and HLA in healthy donors. Only in-frame clones appear in the TCRdb table, and some are missing; sequencing was by immunoSEQ multiplex PCR. The data show 200,000 to 250,000 clones, and the top ten clones hold roughly 0.98%. The source material was PBMCs. All receptors come from a woman in her twenties or thirties in good health and CMV-seropositive. Both conserved end residues are part of each CDR3. The order of the fields is J gene, V gene, D gene, CDR3 DNA, CDR3 protein. The D gene is left open where the match is weak.

TRBJ2-3	TRBV30	.	TGTGCCTGGAGCGCGGGACAGAGTCCGGAAACGCAGTATTTT	CAWSAGQSPETQYF
TRBJ1-6	TRBV28	.	TGTGCCAGCAGTTTCCTCCAGGGGAGCTCCTATAATTCACCCCTCCACTTT	CASSFLQGSSYNSPLHF
TRBJ2-1	TRBV25-1	.	TGTGCCAGCAACAGTTACAATGAGCAGTTCTTC	CASNSYNEQFF
TRBJ2-5	TRBV19	.	TGTGCCAGTAGTCCGCAAGGGAGGACCTACCAAGAGACCCAGTACTTC	CASSPQGRTYQETQYF
TRBJ2-7	TRBV6-5	.	TGTGCCAGCACCAACGGGATGGGTTTGGAGCAGTACTTC	CASTNGMGLEQYF
TRBJ2-7	TRBV2	.	TGTGCCAGCCGGGGAACTTTCAGCTCCTACGAGCAGTACTTC	CASRGTFSSYEQYF
TRBJ1-4	TRBV12-5	.	TGTGCTAGTGGTTTGGTACGCGTACCTCAGGGTGAAAAACTGTTTTTT	CASGLVRVPQGEKLFF
TRBJ2-7	TRBV6-5	TRBD2	TGTGCCAGCAGTTACGCGGGGGAGTACGAGCAGTACTTC	CASSYAGEYEQYF
TRBJ2-7	TRBV25-1	TRBD2	TGTGCCAGCAGTGGAACCGGGACTAGCGGGAGATTCTCCTACGAGCAGTACTTC	CASSGTGTSGRFSYEQYF
TRBJ1-1	TRBV18	.	TGTGCCAGCTCAAGGACAGATATGAACACTGAAGCTTTCTTT	CASSRTDMNTEAFF
TRBJ2-5	TRBV6-5	.	TGTGCCAGCAGATCTCCGGGAGAAGAGACCCAGTACTTC	CASRSPGEETQYF
TRBJ2-7	TRBV7-6	TRBD2	TGTGCCAGCAGCCCCGGGACTAGCGGGTACTACGAGCAGTACTTC	CASSPGTSGYYEQYF
TRBJ2-7	TRBV6-1	.	TGTGCCAGCAGTGTAAGCACGGGGATCTCCTACGAGCAGTACTTC	CASSVSTGISYEQYF
TRBJ2-4	TRBV19	.	TGTGCCAGTAGTATGGCGACAGAATTAGCCAAAAACATTCAGTACTTC	CASSMATELAKNIQYF
TRBJ1-4	TRBV19	.	TGTGCCAGTAGGAAGGGACATTGGAATGAAAAACTGTTTTTT	CASRKGHWNEKLFF
TRBJ2-1	TRBV5-5	TRBD1	TGTGCCAGCAGCTTGGGGGACAGCTACAATGAGCAGTTCTTC	CASSLGDSYNEQFF
TRBJ2-2	TRBV28	TRBD2	TGTGCCAGCGGACCCCTGGGGGGGAGCGCCGGGGAGCTGTTTTTT	CASGPLGGSAGELFF
TRBJ2-3	TRBV6-4	TRBD2	TGTGCCAGCAGTGACGGGACTAGCGGGTCCACAGATACGCAGTATTTT	CASSDGTSGSTDTQYF
TRBJ2-1	TRBV7-9	TRBD2	TGTGCCATCGACCCCGGACTAGCGGGAGTTGAGCAGTTCTTC	CAIDPGLAGVEQFF
TRBJ1-3	TRBV28	TRBD1	TGTGCCAGCCGACAGGGGATCTCCTCTGGAAACACCATATATTTT	CASRQGISSGNTIYF
TRBJ2-2	TRBV4-3	TRBD2	TGCGCCAGCAGCCAAGATTTACTAGCGGGAGGGTGGACCGGGGAGCTGTTTTTT	CASSQDLLAGGWTGELFF
TRBJ1-2	TRBV5-1	.	TGCGCCAGCAGCTTTTATGGGCGGGACTATGGCTACACCTTC	CASSFYGRDYGYTF
TRBJ1-1	TRBV6-6	.	TGTGCCAGCAGCTCTGGGTTCCGGGACACTGAAGCTTTCTTT	CASSSGFRDTEAFF
TRBJ2-5	TRBV2	.	TGTGCCAGCATGAACAGGGCGTACCAAGAGACCCAGTACTTC	CASMNRAYQETQYF
TRBJ1-2	TRBV9	.	TGTGCCAGCAGCGGAGGGGGATGGAGCTACACCTTC	CASSGGGWSYTF
TRBJ1-1	TRBV6-6	.	TGTGCCAGCAGTTATGGCAATCCCACGACTTACACTGAAGCTTTCTTT	CASSYGNPTTYTEAFF